This T cell receptor (beta chain) was sequenced during a study of CD8 T cells in ankylosing spondylitis. The CDR3 spans 14 residues. Germline loops: CDR1 ENHRY, CDR2 SYGVKD. V was cut by 3 bases and J by 3 bases, with 11 bases left in between. Via MiXCR, TCRdb re-called the 5' RACE reads, giving one row per CDR3 protein. Of about 160,000 distinct CDR3 sequences in the sample, approximately 48% are singletons; the top ten hold about 16%. V is TRBV10-3 and J is TRBJ1-1, with D perhaps TRBD1 (5 bases). This receptor was identified in a male donor with ankylosing spondylitis. Sequencing was carried out using synovial fluid, either unsorted or a sorted T cell fraction (not recorded which). The CDR3 nucleotides are TGTGCCATCAGTGATTCAGGGTTGGACACTGAAGCTTTCTTT. It codes for CAISDSGLDTEAFF.